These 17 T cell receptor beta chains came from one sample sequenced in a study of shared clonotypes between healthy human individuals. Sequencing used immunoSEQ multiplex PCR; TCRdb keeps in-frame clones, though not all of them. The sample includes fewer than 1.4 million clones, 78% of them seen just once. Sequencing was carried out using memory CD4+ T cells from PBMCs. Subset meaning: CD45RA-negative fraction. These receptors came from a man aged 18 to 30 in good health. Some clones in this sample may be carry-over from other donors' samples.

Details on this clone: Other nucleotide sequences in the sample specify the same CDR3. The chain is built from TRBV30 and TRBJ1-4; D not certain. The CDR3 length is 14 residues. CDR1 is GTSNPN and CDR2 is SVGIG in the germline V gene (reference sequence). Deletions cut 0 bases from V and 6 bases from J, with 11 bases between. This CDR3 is CAWSVLGSDEKLFF. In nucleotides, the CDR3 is TGTGCCTGGAGTGTACTTGGGTCTGATGAAAAACTGTTTTTT.

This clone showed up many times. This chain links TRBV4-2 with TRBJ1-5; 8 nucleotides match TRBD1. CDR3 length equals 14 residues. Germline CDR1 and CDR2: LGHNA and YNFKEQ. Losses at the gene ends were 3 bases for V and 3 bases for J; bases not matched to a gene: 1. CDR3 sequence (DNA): TGTGCCAGCAGCCAGGGACAGGACAATCAGCCCCAGCATTTT. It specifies CASSQGQDNQPQHF.

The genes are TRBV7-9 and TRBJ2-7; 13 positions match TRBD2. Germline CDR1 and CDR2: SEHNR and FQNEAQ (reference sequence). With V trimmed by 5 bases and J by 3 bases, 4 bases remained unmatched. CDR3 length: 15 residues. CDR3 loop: CASSPRTSGGYEQYF. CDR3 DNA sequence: TGTGCCAGCAGCCCAAGGACTAGCGGGGGCTACGAGCAGTACTTC. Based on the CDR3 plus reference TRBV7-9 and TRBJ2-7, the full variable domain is DTGVSQNPRHKITKRGQNVTFRCDPISEHNRLYWYRQTLGQGPEFLTYFQNEAQLEKSRLLSDRFSAERPKGSFSTLEIQRTEQGDSAMYLCASSPRTSGGYEQYFGPGTRLTVT.

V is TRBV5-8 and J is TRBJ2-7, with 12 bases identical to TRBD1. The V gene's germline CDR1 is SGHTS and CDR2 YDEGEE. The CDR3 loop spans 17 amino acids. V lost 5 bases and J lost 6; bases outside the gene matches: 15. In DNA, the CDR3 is TGTGCCAGCAGTTGGGACAGGGGGCCGCGGGCTGGGGGCGAGCAGTACTTC. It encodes CASSWDRGPRAGGEQYF. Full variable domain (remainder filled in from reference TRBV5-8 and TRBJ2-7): EAGVTQSPTHLIKTRGQQATLRCSPISGHTSVYWYQQALGLGLQFLLWYDEGEERNRGNFPPRFSGRQFPNYSSELNVNALELEDSALYLCASSWDRGPRAGGEQYFGPGTRLTVT.

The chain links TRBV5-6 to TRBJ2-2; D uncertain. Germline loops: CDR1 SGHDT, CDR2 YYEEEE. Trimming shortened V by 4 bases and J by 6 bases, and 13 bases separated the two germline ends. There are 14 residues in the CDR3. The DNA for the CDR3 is TGTGCCAGCAGCCCAGGTCCCCAGGCCGGGGAGCTGTTTTTT. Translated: CASSPGPQAGELFF.

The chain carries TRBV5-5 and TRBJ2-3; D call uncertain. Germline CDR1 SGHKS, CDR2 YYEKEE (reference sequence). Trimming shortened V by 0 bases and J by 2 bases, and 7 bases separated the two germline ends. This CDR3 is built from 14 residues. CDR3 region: CASSLVVVTDTQYF. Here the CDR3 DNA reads TGTGCCAGCAGCTTGGTGGTTGTCACAGATACGCAGTATTTT.

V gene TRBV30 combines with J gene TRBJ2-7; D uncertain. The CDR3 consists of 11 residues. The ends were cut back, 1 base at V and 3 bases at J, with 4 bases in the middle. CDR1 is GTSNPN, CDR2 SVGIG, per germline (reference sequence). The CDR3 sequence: CAWSGFYEQYF. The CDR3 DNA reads TGTGCCTGGAGTGGGTTCTACGAGCAGTACTTC.

CDR3 sequence (DNA): TGTGCCAGCTCACCCACGACAGGCAGCTCTGGAAACACCATATATTTT. Encoded protein: CASSPTTGSSGNTIYF. V and J are TRBV18 and TRBJ1-3; D may be TRBD1 (6 bases). CDR3 length: 16 residues. The V gene lost 3 bases and the J gene lost 0 bases, with 12 bases spanning the gap. Germline V gives CDR1 KGHSH, CDR2 LQKENI. Based on the CDR3 plus reference TRBV18 and TRBJ1-3, the full variable domain is NAGVMQNPRHLVRRRGQEARLRCSPMKGHSHVYWYRQLPEEGLKFMVYLQKENIIDESGMPKERFSAEFPKEGPSILRIQQVVRGDSAAYFCASSPTTGSSGNTIYFGEGSWLTVV.

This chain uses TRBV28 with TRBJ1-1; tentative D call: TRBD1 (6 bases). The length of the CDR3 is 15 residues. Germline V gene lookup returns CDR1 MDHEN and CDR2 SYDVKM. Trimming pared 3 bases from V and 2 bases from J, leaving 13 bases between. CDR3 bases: TGTGCCAGCAGTTTTCGTGGCAGGGGTAACACTGAAGCTTTCTTT. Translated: CASSFRGRGNTEAFF.

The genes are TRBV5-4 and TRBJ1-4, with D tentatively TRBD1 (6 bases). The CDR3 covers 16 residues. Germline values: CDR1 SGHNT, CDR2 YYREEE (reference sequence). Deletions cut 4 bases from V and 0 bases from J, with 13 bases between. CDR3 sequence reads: CASSARQASTNEKLFF. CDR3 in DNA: TGTGCCAGCAGCGCCCGACAGGCTTCAACTAATGAAAAACTGTTTTTT. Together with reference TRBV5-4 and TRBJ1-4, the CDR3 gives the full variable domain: ETGVTQSPTHLIKTRGQQVTLRCSSQSGHNTVSWYQQALGQGPQFIFQYYREEENGRGNFPPRFSGLQFPNYSSELNVNALELDDSALYLCASSARQASTNEKLFFGSGTQLSVL.

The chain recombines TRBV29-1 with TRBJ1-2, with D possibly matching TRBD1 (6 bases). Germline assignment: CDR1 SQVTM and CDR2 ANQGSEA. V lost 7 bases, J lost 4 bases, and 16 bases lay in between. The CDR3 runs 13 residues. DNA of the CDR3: TGCAGCGCTAGCGGGGGCGCCGGCTATGGCTACACCTTC. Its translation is CSASGGAGYGYTF. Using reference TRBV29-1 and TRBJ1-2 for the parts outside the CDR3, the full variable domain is SAVISQKPSRDICQRGTSLTIQCQVDSQVTMMFWYRQQPGQSLTLIATANQGSEATYESGFVIDKFPISRPNLTFSTLTVSNMSPEDSSIYLCSASGGAGYGYTFGSGTRLTVV.

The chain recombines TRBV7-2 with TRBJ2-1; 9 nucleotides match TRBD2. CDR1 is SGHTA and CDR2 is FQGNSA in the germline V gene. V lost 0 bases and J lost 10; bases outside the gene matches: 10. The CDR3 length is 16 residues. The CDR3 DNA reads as TGTGCCAGCAGCTTAGCAGGGCGGGAGGGCCTCGGCGAGCAGTTCTTC. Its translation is CASSLAGREGLGEQFF.

Written as DNA, the CDR3 is TGTGCCGGCGGGGAGGCCTCGGGCTACACCTTC. Translation gives CAGGEASGYTF. This chain links TRBV30 with TRBJ1-2; D not certain. Germline CDR1 is GTSNPN and CDR2 is SVGIG (reference sequence). The CDR3 covers 11 residues. V lost 8 bases and J 8 bases, leaving 15 bases between the germline ends.

CDR3 sequence (DNA): TGCAGCGACCGGACAGTTATTCGGGCTGAAGCTTTCTTT. Translated: CSDRTVIRAEAFF. The V call is TRBV29-1, the J call TRBJ1-1; the D gene is possibly TRBD1 (6 bases). The germline CDR1 and CDR2 sequences are SQVTM and ANQGSEA. Trimming cost V 7 bases and J 6 bases, with 18 bases left between them. The CDR3 is 13 amino acids. Combining the CDR3 with reference TRBV29-1 and TRBJ1-1 gives the whole variable domain SAVISQKPSRDICQRGTSLTIQCQVDSQVTMMFWYRQQPGQSLTLIATANQGSEATYESGFVIDKFPISRPNLTFSTLTVSNMSPEDSSIYLCSDRTVIRAEAFFGQGTRLTVV.

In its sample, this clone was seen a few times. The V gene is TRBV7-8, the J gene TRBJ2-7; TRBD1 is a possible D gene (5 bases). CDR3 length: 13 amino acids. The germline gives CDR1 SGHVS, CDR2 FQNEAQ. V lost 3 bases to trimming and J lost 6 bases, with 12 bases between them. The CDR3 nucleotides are TGTGCCAGCAGCTTGCAAAGGGGCTCCGAGCAGTACTTC. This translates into CASSLQRGSEQYF.

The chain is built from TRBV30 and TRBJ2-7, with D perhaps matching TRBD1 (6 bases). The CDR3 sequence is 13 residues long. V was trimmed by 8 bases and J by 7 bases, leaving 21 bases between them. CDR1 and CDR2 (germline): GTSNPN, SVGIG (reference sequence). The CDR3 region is CARAVPARGEQYF. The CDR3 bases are TGTGCCCGGGCGGTACCCGCAAGGGGGGAGCAGTACTTC.

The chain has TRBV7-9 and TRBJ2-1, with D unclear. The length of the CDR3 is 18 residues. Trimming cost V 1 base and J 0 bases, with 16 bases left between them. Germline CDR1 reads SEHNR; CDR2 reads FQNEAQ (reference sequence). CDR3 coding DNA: TGTGCCAGCAGCTTAGAGTTGGGTTTCGTGACCTCCTACAATGAGCAGTTCTTC. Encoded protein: CASSLELGFVTSYNEQFF.